One sample yielded the 30 T cell receptor beta chains listed below, sequenced in a study of blood T cell repertoires in COVID-19. TCRdb's copy holds only in-frame clones and misses some; the assay was immunoSEQ multiplex PCR. Of over 150,000 clones in the sample, 80% to 90% were seen once. The material sequenced was peripheral blood. The origin of the receptors is a human donor in a cohort sampled during active COVID-19.

This sequence joins TRBV9 and TRBJ1-3; the match to TRBD1 covers 7 bases. This CDR3 spans 14 amino acids. Germline lookup yields CDR1 SGDLS and CDR2 YYNGEE. Trimming took 5 bases from V and 0 from J; bases not matched to a gene: 2. CDR3 sequence (DNA): TGTGCCAGCAGTGGGACAGCCTCTGGAAACACCATATATTTT. It specifies CASSGTASGNTIYF.

This chain uses TRBV6-6 with TRBJ1-5; 7 nucleotides align to TRBD1. The ends lost 10 bases at V and 4 bases at J; junction bases unmatched: 13. The CDR3 runs 15 residues. CDR1 is MNHNY, CDR2 SVGAGI, per germline (reference sequence). CDR3: CAISRGQTNNQPQHF. Here the CDR3 DNA reads TGTGCCATCTCCCGGGGACAGACTAATAATCAGCCCCAGCATTTT.

This clone showed up just once. The chain recombines TRBV7-2 with TRBJ2-1; tentative D call: TRBD2 (6 bases). Germline V gene data show CDR1 as SGHTA and CDR2 as FQGNSA. The CDR3 is 15 amino acids. V was trimmed by 2 bases and J by 5 bases, leaving 13 bases between them. In DNA form, the CDR3 reads TGTGCCAGCAGCTTAAGACGGGAGCTTAACAATGAGCAGTTCTTC. Its protein product is CASSLRRELNNEQFF.

The rearrangement joins TRBV5-1 to TRBJ2-5; D uncertain. Trimming left V 0 bases short and J 2 bases short, with 11 bases between. The CDR3 is 15 residues long. Germline V gene data show CDR1 as SGHRS and CDR2 as YFSETQ. CDR3: CASSLDNRPQETQYF. CDR3 DNA sequence: TGCGCCAGCAGCTTGGATAACAGACCGCAAGAGACCCAGTACTTC.

This clone occurred once. The J gene is TRBJ2-1, the V gene TRBV10-1; 8 positions match TRBD2. V lost 3 bases, J lost 10 bases, and 11 bases stayed unmatched. The CDR3 has 15 amino acids. Germline CDR1 and CDR2: WNHNN and SYGVQD (reference sequence). CDR3 bases: TGCGCCAGCAGTGATTTGGGCGCGGGAGGATCCGAGCAGTTCTTC. Residues: CASSDLGAGGSEQFF.

The J gene is TRBJ1-2, the V gene TRBV18, with 8 bases lining up with TRBD1. The germline gives CDR1 KGHSH, CDR2 LQKENI. V lost 3 bases and J lost 4; bases outside the gene matches: 10. The CDR3 is 16 residues long. The CDR3 DNA follows: TGTGCCAGCTCACCTGGCAGGGGGCCATCCTTCTATGGCTACACCTTC. It yields the protein CASSPGRGPSFYGYTF.

The gene calls are TRBV14 and TRBJ2-4; tentative D call: TRBD1 (6 bases). The CDR3 extends over 17 amino acids. Germline V gene sequence: CDR1 SGHDN, CDR2 FVKESK. The V gene lost 6 bases and the J gene lost 3 bases, with 21 bases spanning the gap. CDR3 residues: CASRHTMTQGLKNIQYF. The CDR3 DNA is TGTGCCAGCAGACACACCATGACCCAGGGGCTCAAAAACATTCAGTACTTC.

V gene TRBV4-2 combines with J gene TRBJ2-2, with 8 bases identical to TRBD1. This CDR3 region has 19 residues. Per the germline V gene, CDR1 is LGHNA and CDR2 is YNFKEQ. V dropped 6 bases and J dropped 4; count of bases not matched to a gene: 19. The CDR3, as DNA: TGTGCCAGCAGTCACCATGTGCCCGTTACAGGGGGAGCCACCGGGGAGCTGTTTTTT. Translating gives CASSHHVPVTGGATGELFF.

The V and J genes are TRBV28 and TRBJ1-2, with D possibly being TRBD1 (5 bases). This CDR3 contains 14 residues. Deletions cut 1 base from V and 8 bases from J, with 14 bases between. Germline V gives CDR1 MDHEN, CDR2 SYDVKM. CDR3 sequence: CASSLLVGGMGYTF. CDR3 nucleotide sequence: TGTGCCAGCAGTTTATTGGTTGGGGGGATGGGCTACACCTTC.

This sequence joins TRBV2 and TRBJ2-7; TRBD2 agrees at 9 bases. J was trimmed by 0 bases and V by 8 bases; bases with no gene match: 11. The germline V gene encodes CDR1 SNHLY and CDR2 FYNNEI. The length of the CDR3 is 16 residues. This CDR3 reads CASGISGSVSSYEQYF. CDR3 sequence (DNA): TGTGCCAGCGGTATTAGCGGGAGTGTAAGCTCCTACGAGCAGTACTTC.

The chain links TRBV19 to TRBJ1-5; D remains unclear. Between the trimmed V and J ends, which lost 5 bases and 1 base, there was a span of 12 bases. Germline assignment: CDR1 LNHDA and CDR2 SQIVND (reference sequence). The CDR3 is 15 residues long. As DNA, the CDR3 is TGTGCCAGTAGTCCCAGGCCCCTAAGCAATCAGCCCCAGCATTTT. The encoded protein is CASSPRPLSNQPQHF.

This clone was recorded a few times. The genes are TRBV5-1 and TRBJ2-7, with 8 bases fitting TRBD1. J gave up 1 base and V 0 bases, and 3 bases lay outside the gene matches. The CDR3 is made up of 15 amino acids. The germline gives CDR1 SGHRS, CDR2 YFSETQ. The CDR3 here is CASSLGGTGSYEQYF. The DNA of the CDR3 is TGCGCCAGCAGCTTGGGGGGGACAGGTTCCTACGAGCAGTACTTC.

The V gene is TRBV28, the J gene TRBJ2-7; TRBD1 matches at 7 bases. The CDR3 consists of 14 residues. J gave up 0 bases and V 10 bases, and 9 bases lay outside the gene matches. Germline-derived CDR1 and CDR2 are MDHEN and SYDVKM. For the CDR3, the DNA is TGTGCCACCTTACGGACAGGCAACTCCTACGAGCAGTACTTC. Its translation: CATLRTGNSYEQYF.

The V gene is TRBV4-2, the J gene TRBJ1-1; 7 bases agree with TRBD1. The CDR3 has 14 residues. The germline gives CDR1 LGHNA, CDR2 YNFKEQ. Trimming removed 1 base from V and 4 bases from J; junction bases left unmatched: 3. This chain's CDR3 is CASSQVQGSTEAFF. Here the CDR3 DNA reads TGTGCCAGCAGCCAAGTACAGGGGAGCACTGAAGCTTTCTTT.

This chain joins TRBV5-1 and TRBJ2-3, with D possibly being TRBD2 (6 bases). Germline V gene sequence: CDR1 SGHRS, CDR2 YFSETQ. The V and J ends lost 4 bases and 3 bases respectively, with 18 bases between them. This CDR3 is 16 amino acids long. The CDR3 sequence: CASSGAGTDGTDTQYF. The CDR3, as DNA: TGCGCCAGCAGCGGAGCGGGCACGGACGGGACAGATACGCAGTATTTT.

As DNA, the CDR3 is TGTGCCAGCAGTTCCGGACTAGCGGGCCCCTACAATGAGCAGTTCTTC. Residues: CASSSGLAGPYNEQFF. The J gene is TRBJ2-1, the V gene TRBV28; 11 bases agree with TRBD2. Losses at the gene ends were 4 bases for V and 2 bases for J; bases not matched to a gene: 4. There are 16 residues in the CDR3. Per the germline V gene, CDR1 is MDHEN and CDR2 is SYDVKM.

The chain carries TRBV15 and TRBJ1-2, with D possibly being TRBD1 (5 bases). CDR3 size: 14 residues. Germline V gives CDR1 LNHNV, CDR2 YYDKDF (reference sequence). The ends were cut back, 2 bases at V and 2 bases at J, with 9 bases in the middle. CDR3 DNA sequence: TGTGCCACCAGCAGACCCGACAGAAACTATGGCTACACCTTC. It specifies CATSRPDRNYGYTF.

V and J are TRBV10-1 and TRBJ2-7; 11 bases are a match to TRBD2. The CDR3 totals 14 residues. Trimming took 4 bases from V and 5 from J; bases not matched to a gene: 4. From germline, CDR1 is WNHNN and CDR2 SYGVQD (reference sequence). DNA for the CDR3: TGCGCCAGCAGTGCCGGGACTAGCGGACACGAGCAGTACTTC. Protein product: CASSAGTSGHEQYF.

The rearrangement links TRBV21-1 to TRBJ2-6; TRBD2 is the table's D call and was not checked against the DNA. TRBV21-1 is a pseudogene locus. The CDR3 loop spans 23 amino acids. The DNA of the CDR3 is TGTGCCAGCAGCAAAGTAGGCACAGGGCGGAGAGCGGGAGTGTTAGATGGGGCCAACGTCCTGACTTTC. The encoded protein is CASSKVGTGRRAGVLDGANVLTF.

V is TRBV9 and J is TRBJ2-2; 8 bases align to TRBD2. Germline V gives CDR1 SGDLS, CDR2 YYNGEE. Unmatched junction bases numbered 2, after V lost 3 bases and J lost 1 base. There are 15 residues in the CDR3. The CDR3 here is CASSASGRNTGELFF. Written as DNA, the CDR3 is TGTGCCAGCAGCGCCAGCGGGAGGAACACCGGGGAGCTGTTTTTT.

V is TRBV28 and J is TRBJ1-6; no firm D call. Germline V gene lookup returns CDR1 MDHEN and CDR2 SYDVKM. Trimming stripped 2 bases from V and 0 bases from J, with 8 bases between. The CDR3 extends over 16 amino acids. Written as DNA, the CDR3 is TGTGCCAGCAGTTTAAACTGGAGCTCCTATAATTCACCCCTCCACTTT. Its translation is CASSLNWSSYNSPLHF.

This sequence joins TRBV30 and TRBJ1-6; a weak D match, TRBD1 (6 bases). Germline assignment: CDR1 GTSNPN and CDR2 SVGIG (reference sequence). Trimming took off 0 bases at V and 6 bases at J, with 12 bases between the two ends. This CDR3 is 15 amino acids long. The CDR3 region has the DNA TGTGCCTGGAGTGTAGGAGTCAGGGGTAATTCACCCCTCCACTTT. This gives the protein CAWSVGVRGNSPLHF.

The chain carries TRBV6-6 and TRBJ1-2; TRBD1 matches 9 bases. V lost 5 bases, J lost 5 bases, and 3 bases stayed unmatched. The CDR3 totals 13 residues. Germline V gives CDR1 MNHNY, CDR2 SVGAGI (reference sequence). The CDR3 region has the DNA TGTGCCAGCAGTCAGGGACAGGGTTATGGCTACACCTTC. Translation gives CASSQGQGYGYTF.

This sequence joins TRBV7-9 and TRBJ2-5, with 10 bases that match TRBD2. V lost 4 bases to trimming and J lost 2 bases; unmatched junction nucleotides: 7. Germline assignment: CDR1 SEHNR and CDR2 FQNEAQ (reference sequence). The CDR3 spans 16 residues. CDR3 protein: CASSWIRTSGQETQYF. The DNA of the CDR3 is TGTGCCAGCAGCTGGATACGGACTAGCGGACAAGAGACCCAGTACTTC.

The chain combines TRBV9 with TRBJ2-5; 7 positions match TRBD2. The J segment lost 1 base and the V segment lost 0 bases, leaving 3 bases of the junction unmatched. Germline V gene sequence: CDR1 SGDLS, CDR2 YYNGEE. The CDR3 is 15 amino acids. The CDR3 DNA reads as TGTGCCAGCAGCGTAGAAAGCGGGACCCAAGAGACCCAGTACTTC. It encodes CASSVESGTQETQYF.

V and J are TRBV6-5 and TRBJ2-3; D call uncertain. The length of the CDR3 is 13 residues. Trimming removed 3 bases from V and 6 bases from J, with 10 bases in between. Per germline, CDR1 MNHEY and CDR2 SVGAGI. CDR3 nucleotide sequence: TGTGCCAGCAGTTATGCGCCCGCCGATACGCAGTATTTT. This gives the protein CASSYAPADTQYF.

This chain joins TRBV2 and TRBJ2-7; possibly TRBD2 for D (5 bases). V lost 3 bases and J lost 4, with 10 bases in between. The length of the CDR3 is 13 residues. Germline CDR1 SNHLY, CDR2 FYNNEI. As DNA, the CDR3 is TGTGCCAGCAGTGATCGAGAGCGGTACGAGCAGTACTTC. Translated: CASSDRERYEQYF.

The V and J genes are TRBV18 and TRBJ2-1; TRBD2 agrees at 9 bases. Trimming at V came to 1 base and at J to 0 bases, leaving 7 bases not matched to a gene. Germline V CDR1 and CDR2: KGHSH, LQKENI. The CDR3 runs 18 residues. CDR3 amino acids: CASSPRVAGVSSYNEQFF. In nucleotides, the CDR3 is TGTGCCAGCTCACCACGGGTAGCGGGAGTGAGCTCCTACAATGAGCAGTTCTTC.

The chain is built from TRBV7-8 and TRBJ1-4, with 8 bases lining up with TRBD1. V lost 4 bases to trimming and J lost 5 bases; unmatched junction nucleotides: 15. Germline values: CDR1 SGHVS, CDR2 FQNEAQ. CDR3 length: 18 amino acids. The chain's CDR3 is CASSSTGQATGKNEKLFF. CDR3 bases: TGTGCCAGCAGCTCTACGGGACAGGCCACCGGGAAAAATGAAAAACTGTTTTTT.

This chain uses TRBV7-9 with TRBJ1-2; 8 bases fit TRBD1. Trimming at V came to 5 bases and at J to 8 bases, leaving 13 bases not matched to a gene. The CDR3 contains 15 residues. CDR1 and CDR2 from the germline V gene are SEHNR and FQNEAQ (reference sequence). The CDR3 reads CASSPPGGGVLGYTF. In DNA, the CDR3 is TGTGCCAGCAGCCCACCAGGGGGCGGGGTTTTGGGCTACACCTTC.